This T cell receptor (beta chain) was recovered during a study of blood T cell repertoires in COVID-19. Study information: Both acute and convalescent COVID-19 samples were obtained from the United States, Italy and Spain.

This CDR3 contains 15 residues. Per the germline V gene, CDR1 is KGHSH and CDR2 is LQKENI. V lost 3 bases to trimming and J lost 5 bases, with 14 bases between them. Generated by immunoSEQ multiplex PCR, the TCRdb table keeps only in-frame clones and is missing some. The sample shows some 120,000 clones, about 80% of them seen only once. This clonotype originated in a human donor in a cohort sampled during active COVID-19. V and J are TRBV18 and TRBJ2-1; D may be TRBD1 (5 bases). Material for sequencing was peripheral blood. CDR3: CASSPPGKGDNEQFF. As DNA, the CDR3 is TGTGCCAGCTCACCCCCAGGAAAAGGGGACAATGAGCAGTTCTTC. Drawing the rest from reference TRBV18 and TRBJ2-1, the complete variable domain is NAGVMQNPRHLVRRRGQEARLRCSPMKGHSHVYWYRQLPEEGLKFMVYLQKENIIDESGMPKERFSAEFPKEGPSILRIQQVVRGDSAAYFCASSPPGKGDNEQFFGPGTRLTVL.